The clone carrying this T cell receptor beta chain was seen a handful of times. Its cognate antigen is unknown. The data are from a study of T cell responses to AZD1222 COVID-19 vaccine. V lost 0 bases to trimming and J lost 7 bases, with 10 bases between them. The germline V gene encodes CDR1 LGHDT and CDR2 YNNKEL (reference sequence). There are 13 residues in the CDR3. The method was immunoSEQ multiplex PCR; TCRdb's version includes in-frame clones alone and lacks a portion of them. This repertoire shows some 200,000 clones, over 85% found once; its top ten account for about 1%. Study-level points and caveats: Dominant at 160-218 and 743-854, vaccine-associated CD4 TCRs also spanned spike. Once two AZD1222 doses were given, Spike-specific TCR breadth and depth went up.

Investigators merged groups given second doses at roughly 4 or roughly 12 weeks. The V gene is TRBV3-1 (or the pseudogene TRBV3-2), the J gene TRBJ2-7; TRBD2 is a possible D gene (6 bases). The TCR was taken from an adult who received the AZD1222 COVID-19 vaccine. Source: peripheral blood, taken 28 days after the second AZD1222 dose. The CDR3 loop reads CASSQDSGGEQYF. The DNA of the CDR3 is TGTGCCAGCAGCCAAGATTCCGGGGGAGAGCAGTACTTC.